These 10 T cell receptor beta chains came from one sample sequenced in a study of blood T cell repertoires in COVID-19. Assay: immunoSEQ multiplex PCR; the TCRdb copy retains only in-frame clones and omits some. Of approximately 140,000 clones listed, 75% to 90% are singletons. What was sequenced was peripheral blood. All receptors derive from a man aged 18-30 years with COVID-19, enrolled during active disease.

In regard to this clone: One end of the junction does not line up with germline, which may come from a read error. The chain uses TRBV11-1 and TRBJ2-1; 10 bases line up with TRBD2. The CDR3 spans 13 residues. In germline, CDR1 is SGHAT, CDR2 FQDESV (reference sequence). In DNA, the CDR3 is TGTGCCAGCAGCTCCCCGGGAGCGGGAGGGTACCTCTTC. This encodes CASSSPGAGGYLF.

As DNA, the CDR3 is TGTGCCAGCAGGGGGTGGCTAGCGGGGCACAATGAGCAGTTCTTC. Translated: CASRGWLAGHNEQFF. The chain has TRBV28 and TRBJ2-1; 9 bases fit TRBD2. The CDR3 extends over 15 amino acids. V shed 6 bases, J shed 5 bases, and the junction held 8 bases outside the gene matches. The germline V gene encodes CDR1 MDHEN and CDR2 SYDVKM.

This clone was observed once. This chain connects TRBV19 to TRBJ2-3; possibly TRBD1 for D (7 bases). Germline CDR1 LNHDA, CDR2 SQIVND (reference sequence). This CDR3 is 14 amino acids long. V gave up 8 bases and J gave up 3 bases, with 15 bases separating them. This CDR3 is CASGTTGRTDTQYF. In DNA, the CDR3 is TGTGCCAGTGGCACGACAGGGAGGACAGATACGCAGTATTTT.

This chain connects TRBV28 to TRBJ2-1, with TRBD2 matching 11 bases. V shed 1 base and J 6 bases; nucleotides not matched to a gene: 5. This CDR3 has 16 residues. Germline V gene sequence: CDR1 MDHEN, CDR2 SYDVKM. CDR3 coding DNA: TGTGCCAGCAGTTTATTCCGACTAGCGGGGCTCAATGAGCAGTTCTTC. This translates into CASSLFRLAGLNEQFF.

This chain connects TRBV6-6 to TRBJ1-4; TRBD1 matches at 10 bases. The trim removed 4 bases at V and 8 bases at J, leaving 7 bases unmatched. The CDR3 totals 15 residues. Germline V gene sequence: CDR1 MNHNY, CDR2 SVGAGI (reference sequence). The CDR3 loop reads CASSFPGQGREKLFF. In nucleotides, the CDR3 is TGTGCCAGCAGTTTCCCGGGACAGGGGAGGGAAAAACTGTTTTTT.

This clone was observed a handful of times. This chain joins TRBV19 and TRBJ1-2; D is unclear. This CDR3 has 14 residues. V was shortened by 6 bases and J by 8 bases, with 19 bases between the two germline ends. Per the germline V gene, CDR1 is LNHDA and CDR2 is SQIVND (reference sequence). The CDR3 bases are TGTGCCAGTAGCGTAGGCGGAACGGCTAGAGGCTACACCTTC. Its protein product is CASSVGGTARGYTF.

CDR3 residues: CASSEYGRGRVETQYF. The CDR3 DNA sequence: TGTGCCAGCAGTGAATACGGCAGGGGGCGCGTAGAGACCCAGTACTTC. V and J are TRBV6-1 and TRBJ2-5, with 8 bases identical to TRBD1. Germline CDR1 reads MNHNS; CDR2 reads SASEGT. The CDR3 is made up of 16 amino acids. Germline trimming cut 2 bases from V and 4 bases from J; bases unmatched to any gene: 9.

This sequence joins TRBV6-1 and TRBJ2-2; D uncertain. The germline gives CDR1 MNHNS, CDR2 SASEGT. V was shortened by 3 bases and J by 3 bases, with 8 bases between the two germline ends. This CDR3 comprises 14 residues. This chain's CDR3 is CASSDRRYTGELFF. The CDR3, as DNA: TGTGCCAGCAGTGACCGCAGGTACACCGGGGAGCTGTTTTTT.

The chain links TRBV27 to TRBJ2-1; TRBD2 aligns across 8 bases. V shed 6 bases, J shed 2 bases, and the junction held 9 bases outside the gene matches. The CDR3 is 16 residues long. Germline CDR1 and CDR2: MNHEY and SMNVEV (reference sequence). The CDR3 nucleotides read TGTGCCAGCAGCCGTCCTGGACTAGCTGCCTACAATGAGCAGTTCTTC. Amino acid sequence: CASSRPGLAAYNEQFF.

The chain carries TRBV28 and TRBJ2-5, with 9 bases matching TRBD2. CDR1 and CDR2 from the germline V gene are MDHEN and SYDVKM. V trimming: 5 bases; J trimming: 5 bases; junction bases outside the gene matches: 6. This CDR3 comprises 14 residues. The CDR3 region is CASSRREGRETQYF. The CDR3 nucleotides are TGTGCCAGCAGTAGGCGGGAGGGCCGGGAGACCCAGTACTTC.